This TCR beta chain was observed in a study of blood T cell repertoires in COVID-19. At the level of the study: The origin of the acute and convalescent COVID-19 samples was the United States, Italy and Spain. PBMCs, B-cell-depleted T cells, or T cells provided the cDNA or gDNA that made up the material.

Per the original methods: Estimation of nucleated cell counts was performed using reference gene primer amplification. Measured with immunoSEQ multiplex PCR; TCRdb has only the in-frame clones, and not every one. D and trimming were read from the DNA, whereas the V and J calls and clone size are those reported in that table. The table records around 280,000 clones, approximately 83% of them present only once. CDR3 size: 17 residues. V was shortened by 1 base and J by 1 base, with 16 bases between the two germline ends. Looked up from germline, CDR1 is SGHTA and CDR2 is FQGNSA. The V and J genes are TRBV7-2 and TRBJ2-5, with D tentatively TRBD1 (6 bases). Sequenced: peripheral blood. The sequence came from a woman between 25 and 40 years old who had recovered from COVID-19. The CDR3 sequence: CASSLGGRSTPQETQYF. CDR3 bases: TGTGCCAGCAGCTTAGGGGGGCGGTCTACCCCCCAAGAGACCCAGTACTTC.